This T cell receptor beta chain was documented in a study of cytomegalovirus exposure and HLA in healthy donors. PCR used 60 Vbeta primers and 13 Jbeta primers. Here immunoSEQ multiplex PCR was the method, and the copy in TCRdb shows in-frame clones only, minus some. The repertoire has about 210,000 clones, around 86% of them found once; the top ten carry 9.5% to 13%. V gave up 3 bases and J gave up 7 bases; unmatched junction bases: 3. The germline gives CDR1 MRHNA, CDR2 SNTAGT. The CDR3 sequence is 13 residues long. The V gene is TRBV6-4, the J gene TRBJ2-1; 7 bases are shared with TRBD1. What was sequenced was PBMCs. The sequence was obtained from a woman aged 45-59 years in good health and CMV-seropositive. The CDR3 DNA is TGTGCCAGCAGTGAAGGGGACAGAAATGAGCAGTTCTTC. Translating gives CASSEGDRNEQFF.